This entry lists 19 T cell receptor beta chains sequenced from one sample in a study of OX40 agonist ivuxolimab in advanced cancers. Profiled with immunoSEQ multiplex PCR; TCRdb holds only in-frame clones, not every one. The sample records about 15,000 clones, roughly 78% being singletons. The material was CD4+ or CD8+ T cells sorted from blood, obtained in a trial of the OX40 agonist ivuxolimab. These TCRs come from an adult with an advanced solid tumor such as melanoma, head and neck, liver or kidney cancer.

The chain is built from TRBV5-6 and TRBJ2-2; 9 positions match TRBD1. CDR1 SGHDT and CDR2 YYEEEE come from the germline V gene. Trimming at V came to 4 bases and at J to 6 bases, leaving 7 bases not matched to a gene. This CDR3 contains 15 residues. CDR3 DNA sequence: TGTGCCAGCAGCCCCGGGACAGGGTTGGCCGGGGAGCTGTTTTTT. This gives the protein CASSPGTGLAGELFF.

The V gene is TRBV9, the J gene TRBJ1-1; possible D gene TRBD1, 6 bases. Per germline, CDR1 SGDLS and CDR2 YYNGEE. This CDR3 spans 13 amino acids. The ends were cut back, 2 bases at V and 6 bases at J, with 11 bases in the middle. The CDR3 nucleotides read TGTGCCAGCAGCGTTAAGGGGGGCGCTGAAGCTTTCTTT. It translates to CASSVKGGAEAFF.

Concerning this clone itself: The sample holds other DNA sequences that translate to the same CDR3. The chain recombines TRBV15 with TRBJ1-4; no firm D call. This CDR3 contains 13 residues. CDR1 is LNHNV, CDR2 YYDKDF, per germline (reference sequence). Deletions cut 0 bases from V and 8 bases from J, with 7 bases between. The CDR3 sequence is CATSRDPGEKLFF. CDR3 DNA: TGTGCCACCAGCAGAGATCCGGGAGAAAAACTGTTTTTT.

The DNA of the CDR3 is TGTGCCTGCGACAACTATGGCTACACCTTC. Its protein is CACDNYGYTF. The chain has TRBV30 and TRBJ1-2, with D hard to call. Trimming pared 6 bases from V and 2 bases from J, leaving 4 bases between. This CDR3 is 10 amino acids long. Germline CDR1 GTSNPN, CDR2 SVGIG (reference sequence).

The J gene is TRBJ2-1, the V gene TRBV30; the D is unclear. V shed 1 base and J shed 2 bases, with 15 bases lying between them. Germline V lookup: CDR1 GTSNPN, CDR2 SVGIG (reference sequence). The length of the CDR3 is 16 residues. The CDR3 DNA reads TGTGCCTGGAGTGGCCGGGCCCAAGTACCCTACAATGAGCAGTTCTTC. Protein sequence: CAWSGRAQVPYNEQFF.

The chain joins TRBV7-3 to TRBJ2-1; 7 bases are shared with TRBD2. Germline CDR1 and CDR2: SGHTA and FQGTGA. V shed 6 bases and J 8 bases; nucleotides not matched to a gene: 7. The CDR3 contains 13 residues. The CDR3 DNA is TGTGCCAGCAGTCCCCTTCGGGGGGATGAGCAGTTCTTC. Its protein is CASSPLRGDEQFF.

J is TRBJ1-2 and V is TRBV28; D not certain. Germline V gene lookup returns CDR1 MDHEN and CDR2 SYDVKM. The CDR3 has 12 residues. The germline V and J ends were trimmed by 7 bases and 4 bases, with 10 bases remaining between them. CDR3 region: CASTVATYGYTF. The CDR3 DNA sequence: TGTGCCAGCACGGTGGCTACCTATGGCTACACCTTC.

This clone was recorded once. In nucleotides, the CDR3 is TGTGCCAGCAGTGGACAGGGAGGGGAAAAACTGTTTTTT. It encodes CASSGQGGEKLFF. This chain connects TRBV6-5 to TRBJ1-4, with 8 positions matching TRBD1. Germline V gives CDR1 MNHEY, CDR2 SVGAGI. The CDR3 has 13 amino acids. J lost 8 bases, V lost 5 bases, and 4 bases had no gene match.

The rearrangement joins TRBV28 to TRBJ1-1, with 8 bases that match TRBD1. J lost 7 bases, V lost 5 bases, and 6 bases had no gene match. This CDR3 is built from 13 residues. Germline lookup yields CDR1 MDHEN and CDR2 SYDVKM. The chain's CDR3 is CASSPSGGDEAFF. The CDR3 region has the DNA TGTGCCAGCAGTCCATCAGGGGGCGATGAAGCTTTCTTT.

The rearrangement uses TRBV5-8 and TRBJ2-1; 10 bases fit TRBD2. This CDR3 spans 15 amino acids. The ends lost 4 bases at V and 5 bases at J; junction bases unmatched: 6. Germline CDR1 is SGHTS and CDR2 is YDEGEE. The CDR3 bases are TGTGCCAGCAGCAAGGGACTAGCGAACCACAATGAGCAGTTCTTC. It specifies CASSKGLANHNEQFF. Full variable domain (outside the CDR3, taken from reference TRBV5-8 and TRBJ2-1): EAGVTQSPTHLIKTRGQQATLRCSPISGHTSVYWYQQALGLGLQFLLWYDEGEERNRGNFPPRFSGRQFPNYSSELNVNALELEDSALYLCASSKGLANHNEQFFGPGTRLTVL.

CDR3 residues: CASSGGLAGTQETQYF. CDR3 nucleotides: TGCGCCAGCAGCGGTGGACTAGCGGGGACCCAAGAGACCCAGTACTTC. The chain has TRBV10-1 and TRBJ2-5; 12 nucleotides match TRBD2. There are 16 residues in the CDR3. The trim removed 6 bases at V and 1 base at J, leaving 6 bases unmatched. CDR1 WNHNN and CDR2 SYGVQD come from the germline V gene (reference sequence).

This rearrangement joins TRBV28 to TRBJ2-5, with a tentative D call TRBD1 (6 bases). The better agreement between TRBJ2-7 and the DNA end casts doubt on the J call. CDR3 length: 16 amino acids. CDR1 is MDHEN, CDR2 SYDVKM, per germline. The CDR3 nucleotides are TGTGCCAGCAGTTTCCTTTACCGGGACACCTACTACGAGCAGTACTTC. It yields the protein CASSFLYRDTYYEQYF.

The genes are TRBV9 and TRBJ2-7; 9 bases align to TRBD1. The ends lost 0 bases at V and 3 bases at J; junction bases unmatched: 4. The CDR3 runs 15 residues. CDR1 is SGDLS, CDR2 YYNGEE, per germline. CDR3: CASSVEGTGIYEQYF. CDR3 coding DNA: TGTGCCAGCAGCGTAGAAGGGACAGGGATCTACGAGCAGTACTTC.

V usage is TRBV7-2 and J usage is TRBJ2-1, with 12 bases aligning to TRBD2. The V gene end was trimmed by 5 bases and the J gene end by 5 bases; junction bases not matched to a gene: 4. CDR1 and CDR2 from the germline V gene are SGHTA and FQGNSA. The CDR3 is made up of 15 amino acids. Here the CDR3 reads CASSRTSGINNEQFF. The DNA for the CDR3 is TGTGCCAGCAGCCGGACTAGCGGGATAAACAATGAGCAGTTCTTC. Supplemented by reference TRBV7-2 and TRBJ2-1, the full variable domain reads GAGVSQSPSNKVTEKGKDVELRCDPISGHTALYWYRQSLGQGLEFLIYFQGNSAPDKSGLPSDRFSAERTGGSVSTLTIQRTQQEDSAVYLCASSRTSGINNEQFFGPGTRLTVL.

This clone has only a few counts. This sequence joins TRBV29-1 and TRBJ2-6, with 7 bases aligning to TRBD2. J gave up 0 bases and V 4 bases, and 6 bases lay outside the gene matches. This CDR3 contains 16 residues. CDR1 is SQVTM, CDR2 ANQGSEA, per germline. CDR3 coding DNA: TGCAGCGTTGGACGGGAGGCTGGCTCTGGGGCCAACGTCCTGACTTTC. It specifies CSVGREAGSGANVLTF.

V and J are TRBV19 and TRBJ2-3; maybe TRBD2 (6 bases). The V and J ends lost 9 bases and 0 bases respectively, with 19 bases between them. This CDR3 is built from 16 residues. Per the germline V gene, CDR1 is LNHDA and CDR2 is SQIVND (reference sequence). The CDR3 nucleotides read TGTGCCAGCACCGGAGGGAGGCAGCATAGCACAGATACGCAGTATTTT. This gives the protein CASTGGRQHSTDTQYF.

The rearrangement uses TRBV2 and TRBJ1-2; D may be TRBD1 (5 bases). Germline-derived CDR1 and CDR2 are SNHLY and FYNNEI. The CDR3 is 13 residues long. Deletions cut 6 bases from V and 4 bases from J, with 12 bases between. CDR3 sequence: CASRSQGPYGYTF. The CDR3 DNA is TGTGCCAGCAGATCGCAGGGACCCTATGGCTACACCTTC. Combining the CDR3 with reference TRBV2 and TRBJ1-2 gives the whole variable domain EPEVTQTPSHQVTQMGQEVILRCVPISNHLYFYWYRQILGQKVEFLVSFYNNEISEKSEIFDDQFSVERPDGSNFTLKIRSTKLEDSAMYFCASRSQGPYGYTFGSGTRLTVV.

The chain couples TRBV9 to TRBJ2-1, with TRBD2 identical over 9 bases. Germline-derived CDR1 and CDR2 are SGDLS and YYNGEE. The V gene end was trimmed by 8 bases and the J gene end by 9 bases; junction bases not matched to a gene: 12. The CDR3 totals 14 residues. This CDR3 is CASNKVAGEGEQFF. The CDR3 bases are TGTGCCAGTAATAAGGTAGCGGGAGAGGGTGAGCAGTTCTTC.

The sample holds a few counts of this clone. The chain joins TRBV4-1 to TRBJ1-5; tentatively, D is TRBD1 (6 bases). The CDR3 covers 14 residues. V shed 4 bases and J shed 3 bases, with 10 bases lying between them. Per germline, CDR1 MGHRA and CDR2 YSYEKL. The CDR3 DNA is TGCGCCAGCAGCCCCTGGACAGACAATCAGCCCCAGCATTTT. It specifies CASSPWTDNQPQHF.